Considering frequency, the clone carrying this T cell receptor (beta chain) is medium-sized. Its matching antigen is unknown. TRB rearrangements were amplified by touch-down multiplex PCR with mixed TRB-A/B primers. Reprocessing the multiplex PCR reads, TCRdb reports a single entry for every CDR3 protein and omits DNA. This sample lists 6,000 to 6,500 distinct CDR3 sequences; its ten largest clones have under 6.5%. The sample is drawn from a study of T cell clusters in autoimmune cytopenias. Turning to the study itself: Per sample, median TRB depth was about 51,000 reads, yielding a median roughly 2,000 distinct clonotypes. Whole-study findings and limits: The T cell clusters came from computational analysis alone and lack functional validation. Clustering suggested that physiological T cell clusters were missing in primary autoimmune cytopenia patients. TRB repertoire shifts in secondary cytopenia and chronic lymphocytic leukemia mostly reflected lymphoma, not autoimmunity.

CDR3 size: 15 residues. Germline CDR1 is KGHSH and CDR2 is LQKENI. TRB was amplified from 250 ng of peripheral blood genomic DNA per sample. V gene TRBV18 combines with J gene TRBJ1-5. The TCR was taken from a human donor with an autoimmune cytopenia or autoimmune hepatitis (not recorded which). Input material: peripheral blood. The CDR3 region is CASSLDGSSNQPQHF.